This T cell receptor (beta chain) was captured by sequencing in a study of T cells in Graves' hyperthyroidism and ophthalmopathy. Trimming took off 2 bases at V and 8 bases at J, with 19 bases between the two ends. This CDR3 has 16 amino acids. The V gene's germline CDR1 is MDHEN and CDR2 SYDVKM. Hyperthyroidism patients were newly diagnosed, had disease duration under 2 months, and were aged 18 to 65 years. The sample of blood was obtained at first hyperthyroidism diagnosis (before any ophthalmopathy symptoms). PBMCs were sourced from roughly 10 ml fresh peripheral blood. Amplified regions were TCR beta CDR3 sequences from RNA transcripts. In the first-round RT-PCR of the TCR CDR3, the HTBI primer set was used. TCRdb called the multiplex PCR reads again in MiXCR, with one record for every CDR3 protein. The data show 250,000 or so distinct CDR3 sequences, roughly 15% seen once. Study-wide findings and caveats: Ophthalmopathy cases were set apart from stable hyperthyroidism by a 13 V-J model.

Ten or more counts support this clonotype. Its antigen is undetermined. The receptor's source is a woman in her 50s with Graves' hyperthyroidism that later progressed to Graves' ophthalmopathy. Sequenced sample: blood. This chain connects TRBV28 to TRBJ2-1; TRBD1 might be the D (5 bases). The CDR3 protein is CASSLGFRASVDEQFF. The CDR3 DNA is TGTGCCAGCAGTTTAGGTTTCAGGGCGAGTGTGGATGAGCAGTTCTTC.